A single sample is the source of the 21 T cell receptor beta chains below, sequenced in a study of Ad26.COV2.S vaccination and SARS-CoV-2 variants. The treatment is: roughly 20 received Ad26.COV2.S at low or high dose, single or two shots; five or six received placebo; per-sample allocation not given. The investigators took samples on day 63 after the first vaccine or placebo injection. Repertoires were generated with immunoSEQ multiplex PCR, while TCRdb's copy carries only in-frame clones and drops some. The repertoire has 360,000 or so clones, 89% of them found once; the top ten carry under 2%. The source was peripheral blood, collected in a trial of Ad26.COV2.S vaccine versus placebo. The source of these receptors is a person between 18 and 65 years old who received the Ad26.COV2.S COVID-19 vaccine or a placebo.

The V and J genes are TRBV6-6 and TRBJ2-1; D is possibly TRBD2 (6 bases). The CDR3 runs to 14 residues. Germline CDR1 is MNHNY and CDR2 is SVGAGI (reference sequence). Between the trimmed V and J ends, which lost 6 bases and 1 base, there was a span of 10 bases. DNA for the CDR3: TGTGCCAGCAGACTCGGGACTTCCTACAATGAGCAGTTCTTC. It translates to CASRLGTSYNEQFF.

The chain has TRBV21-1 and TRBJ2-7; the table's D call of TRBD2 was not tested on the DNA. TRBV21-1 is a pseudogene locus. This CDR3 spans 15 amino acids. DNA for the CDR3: TGTGCCAGCAGCACGTGGCGTCAACGGGTCTACGAGCAGTACTTC. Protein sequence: CASSTWRQRVYEQYF.

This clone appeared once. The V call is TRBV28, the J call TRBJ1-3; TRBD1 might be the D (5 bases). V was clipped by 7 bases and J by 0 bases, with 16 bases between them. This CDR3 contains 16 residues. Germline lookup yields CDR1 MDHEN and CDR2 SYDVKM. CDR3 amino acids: CASMEATGDSGNTIYF. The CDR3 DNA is TGTGCCAGCATGGAGGCGACGGGGGACTCTGGAAACACCATATATTTT.

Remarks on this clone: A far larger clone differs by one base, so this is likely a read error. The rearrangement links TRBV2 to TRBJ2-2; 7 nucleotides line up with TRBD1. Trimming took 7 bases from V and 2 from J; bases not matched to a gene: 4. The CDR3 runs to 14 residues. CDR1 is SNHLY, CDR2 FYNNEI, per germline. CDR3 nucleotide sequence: TGTGCCAGCACCCGGGACAGAAACACCGGGGAGCTGTTTTTT. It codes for CASTRDRNTGELFF.

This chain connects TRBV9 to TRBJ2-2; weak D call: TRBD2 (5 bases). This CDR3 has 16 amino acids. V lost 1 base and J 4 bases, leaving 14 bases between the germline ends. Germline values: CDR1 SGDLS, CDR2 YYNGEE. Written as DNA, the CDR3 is TGTGCCAGCAGCGTAAGCCCGGCGGGCTTCACCGGGGAGCTGTTTTTT. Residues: CASSVSPAGFTGELFF.

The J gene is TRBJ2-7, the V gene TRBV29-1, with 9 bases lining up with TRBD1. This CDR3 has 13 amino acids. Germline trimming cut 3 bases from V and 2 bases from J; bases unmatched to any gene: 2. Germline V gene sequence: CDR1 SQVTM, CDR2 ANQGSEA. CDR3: CSVDGQGTYEQYF. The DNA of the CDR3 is TGCAGCGTTGATGGACAGGGGACCTACGAGCAGTACTTC.

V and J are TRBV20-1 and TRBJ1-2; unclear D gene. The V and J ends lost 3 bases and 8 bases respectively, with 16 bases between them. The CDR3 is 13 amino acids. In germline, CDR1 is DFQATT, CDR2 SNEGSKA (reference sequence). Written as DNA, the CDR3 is TGCAGTGCTAGTAGAACGGACGTTACCGGCTACACCTTC. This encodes CSASRTDVTGYTF.

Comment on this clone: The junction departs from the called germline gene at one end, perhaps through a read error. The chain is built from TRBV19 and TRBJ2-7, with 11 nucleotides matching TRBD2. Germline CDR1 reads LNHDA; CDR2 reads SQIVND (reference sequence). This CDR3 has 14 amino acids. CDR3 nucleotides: TGTGCCAGTAGGATAGCGGGAGGGCCGTACGAGCAGTACTTC. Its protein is CASRIAGGPYEQYF.

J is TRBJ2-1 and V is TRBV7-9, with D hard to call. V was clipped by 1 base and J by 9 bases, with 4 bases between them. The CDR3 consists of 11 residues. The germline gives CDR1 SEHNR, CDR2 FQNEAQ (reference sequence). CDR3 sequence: CASSLDFEQFF. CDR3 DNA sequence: TGTGCCAGCAGCTTAGATTTTGAGCAGTTCTTC.

CDR3 residues: CASSLAPTGGFYEQYF. The CDR3 region has the DNA TGCGCCAGCAGCTTGGCTCCGACAGGGGGGTTCTACGAGCAGTACTTC. The J gene is TRBJ2-7, the V gene TRBV5-1; TRBD1 aligns across 9 bases. V lost 0 bases, J lost 3 bases, and 7 bases stayed unmatched. CDR1 and CDR2 from the germline V gene are SGHRS and YFSETQ. This CDR3 has 16 amino acids.

CDR3: CASRPTPSRSYNEQFF. For the CDR3, the DNA is TGTGCCAGCAGACCAACCCCAAGCAGATCCTACAATGAGCAGTTCTTC. The chain carries TRBV13 and TRBJ2-1; D uncertain. Looked up from germline, CDR1 is PRHDT and CDR2 is FYEKMQ (reference sequence). Trimming left V 6 bases short and J 1 base short, with 16 bases between. CDR3 size: 16 residues. The variable domain in full, with the rest retrieved from reference TRBV13 and TRBJ2-1, is AAGVIQSPRHLIKEKRETATLKCYPIPRHDTVYWYQQGPGQDPQFLISFYEKMQSDKGSIPDRFSAQQFSDYHSELNMSSLELGDSALYFCASRPTPSRSYNEQFFGPGTRLTVL.

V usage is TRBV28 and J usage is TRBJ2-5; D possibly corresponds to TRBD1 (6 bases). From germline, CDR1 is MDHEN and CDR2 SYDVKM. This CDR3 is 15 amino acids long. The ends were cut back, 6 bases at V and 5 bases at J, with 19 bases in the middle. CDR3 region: CASSPTGLIAETQYF. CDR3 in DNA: TGTGCCAGCAGCCCAACAGGGCTGATTGCGGAGACCCAGTACTTC.

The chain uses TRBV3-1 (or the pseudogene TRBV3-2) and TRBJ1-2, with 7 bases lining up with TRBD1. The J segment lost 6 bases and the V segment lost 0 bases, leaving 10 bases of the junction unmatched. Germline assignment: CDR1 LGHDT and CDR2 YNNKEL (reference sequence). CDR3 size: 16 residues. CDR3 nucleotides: TGTGCCAGCAGCCAAGATCTGGGAGGGGGCAGGAATGGCTACACCTTC. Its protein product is CASSQDLGGGRNGYTF.

The CDR3 DNA sequence: TGTGCCAGCGCGGGACTAGCGGGATTAGAGACCCAGTACTTC. Protein sequence: CASAGLAGLETQYF. This chain connects TRBV27 to TRBJ2-5, with 13 bases fitting TRBD2. Trimming at V came to 8 bases and at J to 4 bases, leaving 4 bases not matched to a gene. Germline CDR1 and CDR2: MNHEY and SMNVEV (reference sequence). The CDR3 length is 14 residues.

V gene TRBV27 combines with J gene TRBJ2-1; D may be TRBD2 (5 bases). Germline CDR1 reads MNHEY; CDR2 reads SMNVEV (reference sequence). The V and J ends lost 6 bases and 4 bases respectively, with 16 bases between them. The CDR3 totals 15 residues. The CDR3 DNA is TGTGCCAGCAGCCCGAGGGCTAGCCGTTACAATGAGCAGTTCTTC. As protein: CASSPRASRYNEQFF.

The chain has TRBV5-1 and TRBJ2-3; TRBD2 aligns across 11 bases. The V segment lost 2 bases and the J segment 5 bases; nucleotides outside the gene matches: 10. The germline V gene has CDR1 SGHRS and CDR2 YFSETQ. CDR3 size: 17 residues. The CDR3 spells CASSLVTSGSRVDTQYF. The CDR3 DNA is TGCGCCAGCAGCTTAGTTACTAGCGGGAGCAGGGTAGATACGCAGTATTTT.

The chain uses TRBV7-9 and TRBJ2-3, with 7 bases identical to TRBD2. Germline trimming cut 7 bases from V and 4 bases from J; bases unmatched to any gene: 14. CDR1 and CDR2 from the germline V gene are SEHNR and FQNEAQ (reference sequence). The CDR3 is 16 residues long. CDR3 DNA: TGTGCCAGCACCAGGACTGGCGGGAGAAGTTCAGATACGCAGTATTTT. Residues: CASTRTGGRSSDTQYF.

CDR3 DNA sequence: TGTGCCAGCTCACCTTTGCCGGATGCGGGGTACGAGCAGTACTTC. It yields the protein CASSPLPDAGYEQYF. V and J are TRBV18 and TRBJ2-7, with D maybe TRBD2 (6 bases). V lost 3 bases and J lost 4, with 16 bases in between. Germline V CDR1 and CDR2: KGHSH, LQKENI. The CDR3 is 15 residues long.

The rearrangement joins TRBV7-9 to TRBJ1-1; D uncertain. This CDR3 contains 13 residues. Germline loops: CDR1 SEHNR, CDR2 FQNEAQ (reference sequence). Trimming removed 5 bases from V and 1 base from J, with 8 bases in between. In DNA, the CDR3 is TGTGCCAGCAGCCTAAAGAGGAACACTGAAGCTTTCTTT. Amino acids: CASSLKRNTEAFF. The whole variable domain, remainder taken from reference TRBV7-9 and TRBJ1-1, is DTGVSQNPRHKITKRGQNVTFRCDPISEHNRLYWYRQTLGQGPEFLTYFQNEAQLEKSRLLSDRFSAERPKGSFSTLEIQRTEQGDSAMYLCASSLKRNTEAFFGQGTRLTVV.

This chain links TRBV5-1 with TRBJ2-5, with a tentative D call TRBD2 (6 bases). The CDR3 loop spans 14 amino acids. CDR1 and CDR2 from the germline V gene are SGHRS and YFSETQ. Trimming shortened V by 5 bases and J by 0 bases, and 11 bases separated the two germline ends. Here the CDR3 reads CASSPGGNQETQYF. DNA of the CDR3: TGCGCCAGCAGTCCCGGCGGGAACCAAGAGACCCAGTACTTC.

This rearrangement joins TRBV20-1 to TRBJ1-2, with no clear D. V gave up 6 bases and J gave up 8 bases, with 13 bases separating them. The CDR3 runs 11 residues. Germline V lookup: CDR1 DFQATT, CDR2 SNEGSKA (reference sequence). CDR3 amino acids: CSAPQSRGYTF. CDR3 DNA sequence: TGCAGTGCGCCTCAGAGTCGGGGCTACACCTTC.